This T cell receptor beta chain was sequenced during a study of CXCR4 blockade with PD-1 therapy in pancreatic cancer (dated by TCRdb to about 2019). Study-wide context: The study analyzed resected pancreatic ductal adenocarcinoma using both multiplex immunohistochemistry and TCRbeta immunosequencing, alongside ex vivo slice culture that tested PD-1 and CXCR4 blockade. Two geographically distinct regions were TCR-sequenced from each of over 5 tumors to assess intratumoral heterogeneity.

The archived tumor blocks were obtained from patients to whom no neoadjuvant therapy had been administered before resection. In the preserved-tissue arm of the study, about 30 surgical resection samples from roughly 22 previously untreated pancreatic ductal adenocarcinoma patients were used. For the resection arm, ten 5-micron curls of FFPE tumor adjacent to the multiplex immunohistochemistry slide were used for DNA extraction. Taken from the germline V gene (reference sequence), the CDR1 and CDR2 loops are LNHNV and YYDKDF. Trimming removed 0 bases from V and 13 bases from J, leaving 19 bases between the germline ends. Measured from the cysteine to the phenylalanine, the CDR3 is 14 residues long. The entry retains the CDR3 DNA only, 42 bases that are in frame from base 1. TCRbeta CDR3 regions were immunosequenced from extracted DNA using the immunoSEQ Assay at Adaptive Biotechnologies. As for how the authors treated the data: To measure the absolute abundance of each unique TCRbeta CDR3, the sequences were collapsed and filtered. Clonality was calculated as 1 minus Pielou's evenness, using only productive in-frame rearrangements. For regional overlap, the top 100 nucleotide rearrangements were followed across paired samples, and the Morisita index was used to compare paired samples against unrelated samples. Convergence of nucleotide rearrangements onto identical amino acid sequences was assessed with the immunoSEQ Rearrangement Details tool. Here the immuneACCESS table is served through TCRdb, limited to in-frame sequences with V and J called. Missing clones are a known gap in these copies; in checked studies unresolved V genes cover under half, and the rest lacks a known reason. The DNA was the basis for D and trimming; V, J and clone size are from that table. This sample is represented by approximately 2,500 clones; about 44% of them were singletons. The top ten clones comprise around 19% of the sample.

General study outcomes and caveats: The frequency of each amino acid clone correlated strongly with the number of distinct nucleotide rearrangements encoding that clone, suggesting convergent selection driven by common tumor antigens. Because only TCRbeta chains were sequenced, true antigen-specificity overlap among convergent dominant clones remained unconfirmed while awaiting paired alpha-beta single-cell sequencing. Tumors had clonal expansion, with a mean productive clonality of around 0.14 compared with more than 0.045 in healthy blood, yet clonality showed no correlation with survival.

About this clone: Its antigen has not been determined. No much larger clonotype is one base removed from it; base qualities were not supplied. Other DNA variants within this sample encode the same CDR3.

This receptor was identified in a human donor with pancreatic ductal adenocarcinoma. The V and J genes are TRBV15 and TRBJ2-7; the D gene is unclear. Input material: tumor tissue. The CDR3 has the sequence CATSRESGTAPEYF. The nucleotides are TGTGCCACCAGCAGAGAGTCCGGAACAGCCCCAGAATACTTC.